Shown below are 15 T cell receptor beta chains from a single sample sequenced in a study of siplizumab effects on memory and regulatory T cells. Here immunoSEQ multiplex PCR was the method, and the copy in TCRdb shows in-frame clones only, minus some. The sample has 85,000 to 130,000 clones, around 95% seen once; the top ten hold roughly 0.6%. The sequencing input was Tregs sorted from blood. These receptors originate from a human donor in good health.

The chain couples TRBV29-1 to TRBJ1-1; TRBD1 matches 7 bases. Germline V gives CDR1 SQVTM, CDR2 ANQGSEA. After removal of 6 bases from V and 1 base from J, the junction contained 11 bases not matched to a gene. The CDR3 totals 15 residues. The CDR3 DNA sequence: TGCAGCGTACCAGGGGGGGGCGCGAGGAACACTGAAGCTTTCTTT. Residues: CSVPGGGARNTEAFF.

The chain has TRBV25-1 and TRBJ2-4; D is perhaps TRBD2 (5 bases). The V gene lost 6 bases and the J gene lost 6 bases, with 9 bases spanning the gap. This CDR3 is 12 amino acids long. The germline V gene encodes CDR1 MGHDK and CDR2 SYGVNS. The CDR3, as DNA: TGTGCCAGCAGCCGGGATATAAACATTCAGTACTTC. This codes for CASSRDINIQYF.

This chain joins TRBV9 and TRBJ1-1, with D hard to call. The V gene's germline CDR1 is SGDLS and CDR2 YYNGEE. The CDR3 runs to 11 residues. V was shortened by 2 bases and J by 11 bases, with 10 bases between the two germline ends. The CDR3 spells CASSVLITAFF. CDR3 in DNA: TGTGCCAGCAGCGTTTTGATTACGGCTTTCTTT.

V and J are TRBV15 and TRBJ2-1; D not certain. Germline CDR1 and CDR2: LNHNV and YYDKDF (reference sequence). With 0 bases removed from V and 8 bases from J, the gap between germline ends came to 11 bases. The length of the CDR3 is 14 residues. The CDR3 sequence is CATSRDLGVYEQFF. DNA of the CDR3: TGTGCCACCAGCAGAGATCTAGGCGTTTATGAGCAGTTCTTC.

V and J are TRBV14 and TRBJ2-3; 7 nucleotides line up with TRBD2. The germline V gene has CDR1 SGHDN and CDR2 FVKESK. The CDR3 is 17 amino acids. Unmatched junction bases numbered 13, after V lost 3 bases and J lost 4 bases. CDR3 DNA: TGTGCCAGCAGCCATGGTTTGCGGGAGTATATGGCAGATACGCAGTATTTT. Residues: CASSHGLREYMADTQYF.

This rearrangement joins TRBV10-3 to TRBJ1-2, with D perhaps matching TRBD1 (5 bases). Per germline, CDR1 ENHRY and CDR2 SYGVKD. The CDR3 is made up of 16 amino acids. V was clipped by 4 bases and J by 2 bases, with 17 bases between them. CDR3 nucleotides: TGTGCCATCAGTGTTACACAGGCGGCGAGAAACTATGGCTACACCTTC. It is translated as CAISVTQAARNYGYTF.

In this sample, this clone turned up once. CDR3 in amino acids: CASSMSPGHITDTQYF. The CDR3 DNA reads TGTGCCAGTAGTATGTCTCCCGGGCACATCACAGATACGCAGTATTTT. V and J are TRBV19 and TRBJ2-3; D is unclear. The CDR3 sequence is 16 residues long. Trimming removed 3 bases from V and 2 bases from J, with 15 bases in between. From germline, CDR1 is LNHDA and CDR2 SQIVND (reference sequence). The full variable domain, rest sourced from reference TRBV19 and TRBJ2-3, is DGGITQSPKYLFRKEGQNVTLSCEQNLNHDAMYWYRQDPGQGLRLIYYSQIVNDFQKGDIAEGYSVSREKKESFPLTVTSAQKNPTAFYLCASSMSPGHITDTQYFGPGTRLTVL.

The chain has TRBV29-1 and TRBJ1-1; D remains unclear. Trimming cost V 4 bases and J 1 base, with 16 bases left between them. CDR1 and CDR2 from the germline V gene are SQVTM and ANQGSEA. CDR3 length equals 15 residues. The CDR3 sequence: CSVGVRLGRNTEAFF. DNA of the CDR3: TGCAGCGTTGGGGTTCGTCTAGGGCGGAACACTGAAGCTTTCTTT.

J is TRBJ1-1 and V is TRBV4-2, with D tentatively TRBD1 (5 bases). From germline, CDR1 is LGHNA and CDR2 YNFKEQ. Trimming cost V 3 bases and J 0 bases, with 17 bases left between them. The CDR3 is 17 residues long. In nucleotides, the CDR3 is TGTGCCAGCAGCCAGGCGGGGGGGGTAGTGATGAACACTGAAGCTTTCTTT. It specifies CASSQAGGVVMNTEAFF.

DNA of the CDR3: TGTGCCTGGAGTGTGGGTAAGAACACTGAAGCTTTCTTT. This translates into CAWSVGKNTEAFF. The chain couples TRBV30 to TRBJ1-1; D unclear. The CDR3 has 13 residues. Germline lookup yields CDR1 GTSNPN and CDR2 SVGIG (reference sequence). Trimming shortened V by 0 bases and J by 1 base, and 6 bases separated the two germline ends.

V usage is TRBV18 and J usage is TRBJ1-2, with D tentatively TRBD1 (5 bases). This CDR3 has 14 amino acids. CDR1 and CDR2 from the germline V gene are KGHSH and LQKENI. With 2 bases removed from V and 4 bases from J, the gap between germline ends came to 11 bases. CDR3 amino acids: CASSPIRQPYGYTF. The CDR3 nucleotides are TGTGCCAGCTCACCAATCCGACAGCCCTATGGCTACACCTTC.

The chain uses TRBV28 and TRBJ1-1; D is possibly TRBD1 (6 bases). Germline CDR1 MDHEN, CDR2 SYDVKM. V shed 3 bases and J shed 3 bases, with 14 bases lying between them. The CDR3 has 15 amino acids. The CDR3 here is CASSFRQVFDTEAFF. The CDR3 DNA is TGTGCCAGCAGTTTCCGACAGGTTTTTGACACTGAAGCTTTCTTT.

This chain joins TRBV5-1 and TRBJ1-1, with 9 bases that match TRBD1. CDR1 SGHRS and CDR2 YFSETQ come from the germline V gene. This CDR3 contains 13 residues. With V trimmed by 4 bases and J by 6 bases, 4 bases remained unmatched. CDR3 protein: CASSTGTGSEAFF. The CDR3 DNA is TGCGCCAGCAGCACGGGGACAGGGTCTGAAGCTTTCTTT.

The CDR3 bases are TGTGCCAGCAGCCAAGGAACAGGGGGAGGTAATGAAAAACTGTTTTTT. This codes for CASSQGTGGGNEKLFF. The chain combines TRBV4-2 with TRBJ1-4, with 8 bases aligning to TRBD1. The trim removed 1 base at V and 4 bases at J, leaving 5 bases unmatched. This CDR3 spans 16 amino acids. CDR1 LGHNA and CDR2 YNFKEQ come from the germline V gene.

The chain is built from TRBV7-8 and TRBJ2-1; 13 nucleotides align to TRBD2. This CDR3 contains 18 residues. The germline gives CDR1 SGHVS, CDR2 FQNEAQ. Germline trimming cut 5 bases from V and 2 bases from J; bases unmatched to any gene: 9. The CDR3 DNA is TGTGCCAGCAGCAGATGGACTAGCGGGAGAAGGACCTACAATGAGCAGTTCTTC. As protein: CASSRWTSGRRTYNEQFF.